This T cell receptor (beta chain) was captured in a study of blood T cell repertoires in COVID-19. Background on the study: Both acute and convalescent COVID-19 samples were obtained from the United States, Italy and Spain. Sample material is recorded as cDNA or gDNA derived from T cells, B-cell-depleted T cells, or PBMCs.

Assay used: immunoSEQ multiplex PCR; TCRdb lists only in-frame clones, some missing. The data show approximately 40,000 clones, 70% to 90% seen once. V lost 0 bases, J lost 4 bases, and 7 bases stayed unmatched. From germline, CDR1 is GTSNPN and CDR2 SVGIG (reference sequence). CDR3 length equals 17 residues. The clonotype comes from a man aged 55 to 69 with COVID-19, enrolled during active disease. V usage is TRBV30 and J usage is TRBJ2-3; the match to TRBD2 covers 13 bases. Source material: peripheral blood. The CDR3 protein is CAWSVLGTSGVADTQYF. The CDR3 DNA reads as TGTGCCTGGAGTGTACTCGGGACTAGCGGGGTGGCAGATACGCAGTATTTT.